These 10 T cell receptor beta chains were sequenced from one sample in a study of blood T cell repertoires in COVID-19. TCRdb's copy holds only in-frame clones and misses some; the assay was immunoSEQ multiplex PCR. The repertoire holds 150,000 to 200,000 clones, about 86% seen once, with more than 7.5% in the top ten. Sequenced sample: peripheral blood. The origin of the receptors is a middle-aged man with active or convalescent COVID-19.

V is TRBV7-7 and J is TRBJ2-2, with D maybe TRBD1 (6 bases). Trimming took 3 bases from V and 7 from J, leaving 9 bases between them. The germline gives CDR1 SSHAT, CDR2 FNYEAQ (reference sequence). CDR3 size: 13 residues. The CDR3 here is CASSLGAGGELFF. The CDR3 region has the DNA TGTGCCAGCAGCTTGGGGGCCGGCGGGGAGCTGTTTTTT.

The chain joins TRBV29-1 to TRBJ1-2; D not certain. The V end was cut by 5 bases, the J end by 6 bases, with 7 bases between. This CDR3 is 10 amino acids long. Per the germline V gene, CDR1 is SQVTM and CDR2 is ANQGSEA. The CDR3 here is CSVYEDGYTF. CDR3 bases: TGCAGCGTTTATGAGGATGGCTACACCTTC.

This sequence joins TRBV5-1 and TRBJ1-6; 9 bases fit TRBD1. CDR1 is SGHRS and CDR2 is YFSETQ in the germline V gene. V was clipped by 4 bases and J by 7 bases; unmatched bases: 3. The CDR3 contains 14 residues. In nucleotides, the CDR3 is TGCGCCAGCAGCCAGGGACAGGGCAATTCACCCCTCCACTTT. Translating it yields CASSQGQGNSPLHF.

The rearrangement joins TRBV6-5 to TRBJ2-7; 9 bases agree with TRBD2. This CDR3 is 14 amino acids long. The ends lost 6 bases at V and 2 bases at J; junction bases unmatched: 5. CDR1 and CDR2 from the germline V gene are MNHEY and SVGAGI. The CDR3 spells CASREGGGAYEQYF. The CDR3 DNA reads TGTGCCAGCAGAGAGGGCGGGGGGGCCTACGAGCAGTACTTC.

The genes are TRBV2 and TRBJ1-1, with no clear D. Germline assignment: CDR1 SNHLY and CDR2 FYNNEI. Trimming took 3 bases from V and 5 from J, leaving 16 bases between them. This CDR3 is built from 15 residues. The CDR3 sequence is CASSDPPAHRTEAFF. CDR3 sequence (DNA): TGTGCCAGCAGTGATCCCCCGGCGCACAGAACTGAAGCTTTCTTT.

This clone appeared once. The rearrangement joins TRBV18 to TRBJ1-1; TRBD1 might be the D (5 bases). CDR3 length: 16 residues. The V and J ends lost 6 bases and 0 bases respectively, with 17 bases between them. Germline V CDR1 and CDR2: KGHSH, LQKENI. Here the CDR3 reads CASSPSGTDMNTEAFF. In DNA form, the CDR3 reads TGTGCCAGCTCCCCTAGCGGGACGGACATGAACACTGAAGCTTTCTTT.

The genes are TRBV3-1 (or the pseudogene TRBV3-2) and TRBJ2-7, with D unresolved. The V end was cut by 1 base, the J end by 6 bases, with 7 bases between. Per the germline V gene, CDR1 is LGHDT and CDR2 is YNNKEL (reference sequence). The CDR3 is 12 residues long. This chain's CDR3 is CASSQGAGEQYF. The CDR3 DNA follows: TGTGCCAGCAGCCAAGGGGCAGGCGAGCAGTACTTC.

The chain is built from TRBV19 and TRBJ1-2, with TRBD1 matching over 7 bases. Germline V gene data show CDR1 as LNHDA and CDR2 as SQIVND (reference sequence). The CDR3 length is 17 residues. V dropped 0 bases and J dropped 4; count of bases not matched to a gene: 11. The CDR3 sequence: CASSIDIKGQQGYGYTF. Written as DNA, the CDR3 is TGTGCCAGTAGTATAGATATTAAGGGACAGCAAGGCTATGGCTACACCTTC.

This chain joins TRBV18 and TRBJ2-3; D is ambiguous. Germline lookup yields CDR1 KGHSH and CDR2 LQKENI. CDR3 length: 13 amino acids. The V gene lost 0 bases and the J gene lost 6 bases, with 7 bases spanning the gap. This CDR3 is CASSPPRLDTQYF. The DNA for the CDR3 is TGTGCCAGCTCACCACCGAGGCTGGATACGCAGTATTTT.

The V and J genes are TRBV14 and TRBJ2-1, with 13 bases identical to TRBD2. There are 21 residues in the CDR3. The trim removed 5 bases at V and 3 bases at J, leaving 19 bases unmatched. The germline gives CDR1 SGHDN, CDR2 FVKESK. The CDR3 region has the DNA TGTGCCAGCAGCTACAAAGCCACTAGCGGGAGGGCCTGGGGAAACTACAATGAGCAGTTCTTC. It codes for CASSYKATSGRAWGNYNEQFF.